This TCR beta chain was captured by sequencing in a study of cytomegalovirus exposure and HLA in healthy donors. Study-wide findings and caveats: Common viral pathogens seemed to be connected with several of the most significant clusters, according to a later analysis. Segments of the TCR beta V type were, in most cases, productive about 87% or about 30% of the time in an earlier analysis. A later analysis reportedly found that, within productive TCRs, an Asian-associated ancestry cluster had fewer N-insertions than the mean observed across the approximately 670 donors. There were 150 to 200 TCR beta chains listed as cytomegalovirus-associated.

Concerning this clone: Its antigen remains unidentified.

PCR employed 60 Vbeta and 13 Jbeta primers. Data came from immunoSEQ multiplex PCR; TCRdb stores just in-frame clones and leaves some out. The sample yields around 170,000 clones, 84% seen once. This CDR3 has 15 residues. Germline V CDR1 and CDR2: MDHEN, SYDVKM. V lost 3 bases and J lost 1, with 9 bases in between. The chain carries TRBV28 and TRBJ2-2; D ambiguous. This sequence originates from a woman in her fifties or sixties in good health and CMV-seropositive. The sample comprised PBMCs. CDR3 DNA sequence: TGTGCCAGCAGTTTCAGGCTCAGGAACACCGGGGAGCTGTTTTTT. Protein: CASSFRLRNTGELFF.